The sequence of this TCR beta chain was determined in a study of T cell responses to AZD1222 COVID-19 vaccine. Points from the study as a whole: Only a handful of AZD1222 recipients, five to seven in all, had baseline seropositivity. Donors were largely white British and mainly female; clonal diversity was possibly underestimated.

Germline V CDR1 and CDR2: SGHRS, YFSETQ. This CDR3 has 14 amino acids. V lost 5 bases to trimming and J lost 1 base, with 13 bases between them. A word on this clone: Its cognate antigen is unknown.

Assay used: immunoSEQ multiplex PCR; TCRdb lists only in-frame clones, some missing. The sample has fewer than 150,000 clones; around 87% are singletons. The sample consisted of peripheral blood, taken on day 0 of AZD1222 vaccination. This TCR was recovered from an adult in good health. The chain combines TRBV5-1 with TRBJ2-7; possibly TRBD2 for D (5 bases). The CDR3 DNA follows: TGCGCCAGCAGAAAGGACTGGGATTCCTACGAGCAGTACTTC. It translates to CASRKDWDSYEQYF.